This T cell receptor (beta chain) stems from a study of blood T cell repertoires in COVID-19. Turning to the study itself: T cells, B-cell-depleted T cells, or PBMCs supplied cDNA or gDNA.

The CDR3 sequence is 16 residues long. Germline V lookup: CDR1 LNHDA, CDR2 SQIVND (reference sequence). With 5 bases removed from V and 0 bases from J, the gap between germline ends came to 14 bases. Across 24 US areas, participants ranged in age from roughly 18 to 89 years. The study assigned cohorts using participant-reported clinical history. Two negative PCRs, clearance, or symptom resolution were required of recovered Cohort 3 donors. Clones were read by immunoSEQ multiplex PCR, and TCRdb kept only the in-frame ones, dropping some. The repertoire includes roughly 280,000 clones, about 88% of them detected once, and about 3% sits in the top ten.

The origin of this receptor is a woman in her fifties or sixties who had recovered from COVID-19. Sequencing was carried out using PBMCs or T cells enriched from blood (not recorded which). This sequence joins TRBV19 and TRBJ1-3, with D perhaps TRBD1 (6 bases). In DNA, the CDR3 is TGTGCCAGTAGTGGTGACAGGCTTATCTCTGGAAACACCATATATTTT. This sequence encodes CASSGDRLISGNTIYF.